Listed below are T cell receptor beta chains from one sample, sequenced in a study of Ad26.COV2.S vaccination and SARS-CoV-2 variants. Generated by immunoSEQ multiplex PCR, the TCRdb table keeps only in-frame clones and is missing some. Of over 110,000 clones in the sample, about nine tenths were seen once. The sequencing here drew on peripheral blood, taken after recovery from COVID-19. These receptors all come from a human donor who had recovered from COVID-19. Both conserved end residues are part of each CDR3. Fields, in order: D gene, clone size, V gene, J gene, CDR3 DNA, CDR3 protein. The D gene is left open where the match is weak. Rows may omit the clone size; those that give it use once, few, many or a size class.

D gene: NA; clone size: NA; V gene: TRBV2; J gene: TRBJ1-1; CDR3 DNA: TGTGCCAGCAGTGAAAGACTTTGGGGGTCCCCTGAAGCTTTCTTT; CDR3 protein: CASSERLWGSPEAFF
D gene: NA; clone size: NA; V gene: TRBV28; J gene: TRBJ2-7; CDR3 DNA: TGTGCCAGCAGGCAATTACAGGGCTTCCACGAGCAGTACTTC; CDR3 protein: CASRQLQGFHEQYF
D gene: NA; clone size: NA; V gene: TRBV19; J gene: TRBJ2-2; CDR3 DNA: TGTGCCAGTAGTACAGGGGGGGACACCGGGGAGCTGTTTTTT; CDR3 protein: CASSTGGDTGELFF
D gene: NA; clone size: NA; V gene: TRBV5-1; J gene: TRBJ2-7; CDR3 DNA: TGCGCCAGCAGCCCCGGACGGGTTTACGAGCAGTACTTC; CDR3 protein: CASSPGRVYEQYF
D gene: NA; clone size: NA; V gene: TRBV6-5; J gene: TRBJ2-7; CDR3 DNA: TGTGCCAGCACGTCGAGGGAGGTACGCTACGAGCAGTACTTC; CDR3 protein: CASTSREVRYEQYF
D gene: TRBD1; clone size: NA; V gene: TRBV30; J gene: TRBJ1-6; CDR3 DNA: TGTGCCTGGAGTGTAGGGGGCCGAGGGAATTCACCCCTCCACTTT; CDR3 protein: CAWSVGGRGNSPLHF
D gene: TRBD2; clone size: NA; V gene: TRBV19; J gene: TRBJ2-2; CDR3 DNA: TGTGCCAGTAGTCCGGGAGGAGGGATCGGGGAGCTGTTTTTT; CDR3 protein: CASSPGGGIGELFF
D gene: NA; clone size: NA; V gene: TRBV12-3/TRBV12-4; J gene: TRBJ2-2; CDR3 DNA: TGTGCCAGCAGTCGCCTCCGGGAGCTGTTTTTT; CDR3 protein: CASSRLRELFF
D gene: TRBD1; clone size: NA; V gene: TRBV2; J gene: TRBJ1-1; CDR3 DNA: TGTGCCAGCAGTGCTACCGCCCACAGGGGGCGTTGGACTGAAGCTTTCTTT; CDR3 protein: CASSATAHRGRWTEAFF
D gene: NA; clone size: NA; V gene: TRBV18; J gene: TRBJ1-1; CDR3 DNA: TGTGCCAGCACCCAGCTATACACTGAAGCTTTCTTT; CDR3 protein: CASTQLYTEAFF
D gene: TRBD1; clone size: NA; V gene: TRBV6-5; J gene: TRBJ2-1; CDR3 DNA: TGTGCCAGCCTCGGGACAGGGGGCTTAAATGAGCAGTTCTTC; CDR3 protein: CASLGTGGLNEQFF
D gene: TRBD2; clone size: NA; V gene: TRBV9; J gene: TRBJ2-1; CDR3 DNA: TGTGCCAGCAGCGTAGAGGGAGGGGCCTACAATGAGCAGTTCTTC; CDR3 protein: CASSVEGGAYNEQFF
D gene: TRBD1; clone size: many; V gene: TRBV9; J gene: TRBJ1-3; CDR3 DNA: TGTGCCAGCAGCGCCTACGGGACAGGGGTGGGAAACACCATATATTTT; CDR3 protein: CASSAYGTGVGNTIYF
D gene: NA; clone size: NA; V gene: TRBV25-1; J gene: TRBJ2-2; CDR3 DNA: TGTGCCAGCAGTGCGGTGGGGGAGCTGTTTTTT; CDR3 protein: CASSAVGELFF
D gene: NA; clone size: NA; V gene: TRBV4-3; J gene: TRBJ1-2; CDR3 DNA: TGCGCCAGCAGCCAAACCGGGACACCCCTTGGGGGCTACACCTTC; CDR3 protein: CASSQTGTPLGGYTF
D gene: NA; clone size: NA; V gene: TRBV19; J gene: TRBJ1-5; CDR3 DNA: TGTGCCAGTAGATGGGACACGAGTCAGCCCCAGCATTTT; CDR3 protein: CASRWDTSQPQHF
D gene: NA; clone size: NA; V gene: TRBV5-6; J gene: TRBJ1-6; CDR3 DNA: TGTGCCAGCAGCCAGGCAATAAACGCTGGAGGGAGAAATTCACCCCTCCACTTT; CDR3 protein: CASSQAINAGGRNSPLHF
D gene: NA; clone size: NA; V gene: TRBV30; J gene: TRBJ1-5; CDR3 DNA: TGTGCCTGGAGTGTACGAGGAGGGATAGGGAATCAGCCCCAGCATTTT; CDR3 protein: CAWSVRGGIGNQPQHF
D gene: TRBD1; clone size: NA; V gene: TRBV7-9; J gene: TRBJ1-5; CDR3 DNA: TGTGCCAGCAGCTTAGTTCCCTCCCATATTAGGGGGCCCCATCAGCCCCAGCATTTT; CDR3 protein: CASSLVPSHIRGPHQPQHF
D gene: NA; clone size: NA; V gene: TRBV7-8; J gene: TRBJ1-6; CDR3 DNA: TGTGCCAGCAGCTTAGTACCCTCTTGGGCTAATTCACCCCTCCACTTT; CDR3 protein: CASSLVPSWANSPLHF
D gene: TRBD1; clone size: NA; V gene: TRBV6-5; J gene: TRBJ1-5; CDR3 DNA: TGTGCCAGCACGCGGACAGGGGTAGATCAGCCCCAGCATTTT; CDR3 protein: CASTRTGVDQPQHF
D gene: NA; clone size: NA; V gene: TRBV7-2; J gene: TRBJ2-5; CDR3 DNA: TGTGCCAGCACCAAAGGAGGGGGCGCTAGGGAGACCCAGTACTTC; CDR3 protein: CASTKGGGARETQYF
D gene: NA; clone size: NA; V gene: TRBV14; J gene: TRBJ2-5; CDR3 DNA: TGTGCCAGCAGCTCCCAATCGGCAATCCCAGAGACCCAGTACTTC; CDR3 protein: CASSSQSAIPETQYF
D gene: NA; clone size: NA; V gene: TRBV15; J gene: TRBJ2-1; CDR3 DNA: TGTGCCACCACCGGCAGCTCCTACAATGAGCAGTTCTTC; CDR3 protein: CATTGSSYNEQFF
D gene: NA; clone size: once; V gene: TRBV9; J gene: TRBJ1-5; CDR3 DNA: TGTGCCAGCAGCGTAGGTAGCGGGAGGCAGCCCCAGCATTTT; CDR3 protein: CASSVGSGRQPQHF
D gene: NA; clone size: NA; V gene: TRBV7-6; J gene: TRBJ1-3; CDR3 DNA: TGTGCCAGCAGCTTAATCAACACAAACTCTGGAAACACCATATATTTT; CDR3 protein: CASSLINTNSGNTIYF
D gene: NA; clone size: NA; V gene: TRBV27; J gene: TRBJ2-1; CDR3 DNA: TGTGCCAGCAGTTTATGGACAGACCAGGATAAGCACAATGAGCAGTTCTTC; CDR3 protein: CASSLWTDQDKHNEQFF
D gene: NA; clone size: NA; V gene: TRBV28; J gene: TRBJ1-4; CDR3 DNA: TGTGCCAGCATGAGGGGGGGGGCCAATGAAAAACTGTTTTTT; CDR3 protein: CASMRGGANEKLFF
D gene: NA; clone size: NA; V gene: TRBV28; J gene: TRBJ2-2; CDR3 DNA: TGTGCCAGCAGTCCCCAGGACAACACCGGGGAGCTGTTTTTT; CDR3 protein: CASSPQDNTGELFF
D gene: NA; clone size: NA; V gene: TRBV12-3/TRBV12-4; J gene: TRBJ1-2; CDR3 DNA: TGTGCCAGCAATTCTGACAGGCTTGATGGCTACACCTTC; CDR3 protein: CASNSDRLDGYTF
D gene: TRBD2; clone size: once; V gene: TRBV10-3; J gene: TRBJ2-1; CDR3 DNA: TGTGCCATCAGTGACTCGACTAGCGGGTCTTACAATGAGCAGTTCTTC; CDR3 protein: CAISDSTSGSYNEQFF
D gene: NA; clone size: NA; V gene: TRBV14; J gene: TRBJ1-4; CDR3 DNA: TGTGCCAGCAGCTGGCAGCTTAATGAAAAACTGTTTTTT; CDR3 protein: CASSWQLNEKLFF
D gene: NA; clone size: once; V gene: TRBV10-3; J gene: TRBJ2-7; CDR3 DNA: TGTGCCATCAGTGAGTCCTCCTACGAGCAGTACTTC; CDR3 protein: CAISESSYEQYF
D gene: TRBD1; clone size: NA; V gene: TRBV28; J gene: TRBJ2-5; CDR3 DNA: TGTGCCAGCAGTTCGCCAGGGACAGGCGGCGAGACCCAGTACTTC; CDR3 protein: CASSSPGTGGETQYF
D gene: NA; clone size: NA; V gene: TRBV7-2; J gene: TRBJ2-7; CDR3 DNA: TGTGCCAGCAGCTTGCGAGCGAGAGGGGATTACGAGCAGTACTTC; CDR3 protein: CASSLRARGDYEQYF
D gene: NA; clone size: NA; V gene: TRBV11-2; J gene: TRBJ1-1; CDR3 DNA: TGTGCCAGCAGTTCTCTGGGGAGCACTGAAGCTTTCTTT; CDR3 protein: CASSSLGSTEAFF
D gene: NA; clone size: NA; V gene: TRBV5-1; J gene: TRBJ1-2; CDR3 DNA: TGCGCCAGCAGCTTGGAGACAGGATATGGCTACACCTTC; CDR3 protein: CASSLETGYGYTF
D gene: NA; clone size: NA; V gene: TRBV27; J gene: TRBJ2-7; CDR3 DNA: TGTGCCAGCAGTCACCGGGACTCATACTACGAGCAGTACTTC; CDR3 protein: CASSHRDSYYEQYF
D gene: NA; clone size: NA; V gene: TRBV2; J gene: TRBJ2-2; CDR3 DNA: TGTGCCAGCAGGACTATCAAAACCGGGGAGCTGTTTTTT; CDR3 protein: CASRTIKTGELFF
D gene: NA; clone size: few; V gene: TRBV2; J gene: TRBJ2-7; CDR3 DNA: TGTGCCAGCAGTGAACCCTTCTCCTACGAGCAGTACTTC; CDR3 protein: CASSEPFSYEQYF
D gene: NA; clone size: once; V gene: TRBV19; J gene: TRBJ1-6; CDR3 DNA: TGTGCCGCCGGGGAATTAATTTATAATTCACCCCTCCACTTT; CDR3 protein: CAAGELIYNSPLHF
D gene: TRBD2; clone size: few; V gene: TRBV28; J gene: TRBJ2-7; CDR3 DNA: TGTGCCAGCAGTTTAGGAATTCCGGGACTAGCGGGGAGATCCTACGAGCAGTACTTC; CDR3 protein: CASSLGIPGLAGRSYEQYF
D gene: NA; clone size: NA; V gene: TRBV7-2; J gene: TRBJ1-3; CDR3 DNA: TGTGCCAGCAGCTTAAATCAAGGTTCCAGAAACACCATATATTTT; CDR3 protein: CASSLNQGSRNTIYF
D gene: NA; clone size: NA; V gene: TRBV3-1/TRBV3-2; J gene: TRBJ1-2; CDR3 DNA: TGTGCCAGCAGTAAGACGGGCTTAGTATCGGGTGGCTACACCTTC; CDR3 protein: CASSKTGLVSGGYTF
D gene: NA; clone size: NA; V gene: TRBV12-3/TRBV12-4; J gene: TRBJ2-7; CDR3 DNA: TGTGCCAGCAGTTTTTCGAATTCCTACGAGCAGTACTTC; CDR3 protein: CASSFSNSYEQYF
D gene: NA; clone size: NA; V gene: TRBV20-1; J gene: TRBJ1-2; CDR3 DNA: TGCAGTGCTAGAGGTTTAGGGGGCTACACCTTC; CDR3 protein: CSARGLGGYTF